This T cell receptor (beta chain) derives from a study of T cells in women clearing cervical HPV infection. Study results and limitations: Combining TCR richness with V gene abundances gave roughly 0.8 AUC. CIN3+ cases had significantly higher TCR richness than controls; evenness did not differ.

Genomic DNA, averaging around 1,200 ng per sample, yielded TCR beta CDR3 via immunoSEQ. Profiling relied on immunoSEQ multiplex PCR, and the TCRdb table lists in-frame clones only, not all of them. This listing includes tens of thousands of clones. This CDR3 comprises 15 residues. With V trimmed by 6 bases and J by 6 bases, 9 bases remained unmatched. Concerning this clone: Its matching antigen is unknown. The read comes to an end 3 residues before the CDR3 does, leaving the germline J gene to fill in the end.

All participants had a single incident cervical HPV16 infection, and prevalent HPV16 infections were excluded. Specimen: blood buffy coat. This TCR derives from a woman between 18 and 69 years old with a cervical HPV16 infection that either progressed to CIN3+ or cleared (not recorded which). The V gene is TRBV12-3 or TRBV12-4, the J gene TRBJ2-7; TRBD2 matches 12 bases. The CDR3 here is CASSPPALAGGEQYF. The sequenced part of the CDR3 DNA is TGTGCCAGCAGCCCACCCGCACTAGCGGGGGGCGAG.